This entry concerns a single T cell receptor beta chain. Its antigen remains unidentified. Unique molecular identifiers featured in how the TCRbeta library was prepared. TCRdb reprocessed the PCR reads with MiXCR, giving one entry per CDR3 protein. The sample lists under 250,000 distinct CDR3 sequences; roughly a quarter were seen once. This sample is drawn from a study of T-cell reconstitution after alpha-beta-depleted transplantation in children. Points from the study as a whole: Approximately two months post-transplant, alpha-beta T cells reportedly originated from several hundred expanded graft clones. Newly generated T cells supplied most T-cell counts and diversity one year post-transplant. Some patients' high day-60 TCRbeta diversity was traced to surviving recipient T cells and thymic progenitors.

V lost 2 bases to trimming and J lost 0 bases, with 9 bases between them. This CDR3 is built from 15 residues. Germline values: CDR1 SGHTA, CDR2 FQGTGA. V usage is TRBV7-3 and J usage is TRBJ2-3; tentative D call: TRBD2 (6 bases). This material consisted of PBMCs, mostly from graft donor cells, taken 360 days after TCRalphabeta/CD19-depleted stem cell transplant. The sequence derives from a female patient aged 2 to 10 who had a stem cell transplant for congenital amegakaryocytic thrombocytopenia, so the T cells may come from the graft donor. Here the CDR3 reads CASSLAGTSTDTQYF. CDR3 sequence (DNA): TGTGCCAGCAGCTTAGCGGGGACTAGCACAGATACGCAGTATTTT.